A single sample is the source of the 27 T cell receptor beta chains below, sequenced in a study of OX40 agonist ivuxolimab in advanced cancers. Sequencing was performed with immunoSEQ multiplex PCR; in TCRdb, only in-frame clones are kept and a portion is missing. The sample shows roughly 45,000 clones, over 90% of them seen only once. The sample was CD4+ or CD8+ T cells sorted from blood, taken in a trial of the OX40 agonist ivuxolimab. The origin of the receptors is an adult with an advanced solid tumor such as melanoma, head and neck, liver or kidney cancer.

This clone was observed a single time. V and J are TRBV5-1 and TRBJ1-1, with D tentatively TRBD1 (6 bases). V dropped 0 bases and J dropped 1 base, with 10 bases sitting between them. This CDR3 region has 15 residues. CDR1 SGHRS and CDR2 YFSETQ come from the germline V gene. The CDR3 reads CASSLDRVGNTEAFF. The CDR3, as DNA: TGCGCCAGCAGCTTGGACAGGGTGGGGAACACTGAAGCTTTCTTT.

V gene TRBV5-1 combines with J gene TRBJ2-5; D unclear. Trimming took 2 bases from V and 4 from J, leaving 3 bases between them. CDR1 is SGHRS, CDR2 YFSETQ, per germline. There are 11 residues in the CDR3. CDR3 bases: TGCGCCAGCAGCTTCTTAGAGACCCAGTACTTC. Its translation: CASSFLETQYF.

The V gene is TRBV7-2, the J gene TRBJ1-1; possibly TRBD1 for D (6 bases). Germline V gives CDR1 SGHTA, CDR2 FQGNSA. V lost 2 bases, J lost 5 bases, and 15 bases lay in between. The CDR3 runs 15 residues. The CDR3 region is CASSLWVQGGTEAFF. For the CDR3, the DNA is TGTGCCAGCAGCTTATGGGTACAGGGCGGGACTGAAGCTTTCTTT.

The rearrangement uses TRBV11-2 and TRBJ1-4; D is undetermined. The CDR3 length is 11 residues. V was pared by 2 bases and J by 5 bases, with 0 bases between. From germline, CDR1 is SGHAT and CDR2 FQNNGV. CDR3 protein: CASSLNEKLFF. CDR3 DNA sequence: TGTGCCAGCAGCTTAAATGAAAAACTGTTTTTT.

The chain combines TRBV7-8 with TRBJ2-7; possible D gene TRBD1, 6 bases. The CDR3 spans 15 residues. Between the trimmed V and J ends, which lost 0 bases and 5 bases, there was a span of 14 bases. CDR1 and CDR2 (germline): SGHVS, FQNEAQ. The CDR3 sequence is CASSLARSGVHEQYV. As DNA, the CDR3 is TGTGCCAGCAGCTTAGCACGTTCAGGGGTGCACGAGCAGTACGTC.

The chain employs TRBV6-6 and TRBJ2-6; either TRBD1 or TRBD2 may supply D (6 bases each). CDR1 and CDR2 (germline): MNHNY, SVGAGI (reference sequence). V was shortened by 10 bases and J by 1 base, with 14 bases between the two germline ends. This CDR3 is 15 amino acids long. The CDR3 protein is CATEGVSSGANVLTF. For the CDR3, the DNA is TGTGCCACGGAGGGGGTTTCGTCTGGGGCCAACGTCCTGACTTTC.

The chain has TRBV11-1 and TRBJ1-1, with unresolved D. Germline lookup yields CDR1 SGHAT and CDR2 FQDESV (reference sequence). Trimming left V 3 bases short and J 2 bases short, with 10 bases between. This CDR3 has 14 residues. The DNA for the CDR3 is TGTGCCAGCAGCTTCCGGGAGAGAAACACTGAAGCTTTCTTT. Protein sequence: CASSFRERNTEAFF.

This clone showed up just a few times. The genes are TRBV7-3 and TRBJ1-6; D is unresolved. This CDR3 contains 15 residues. The V gene lost 6 bases and the J gene lost 7 bases, with 16 bases spanning the gap. Germline values: CDR1 SGHTA, CDR2 FQGTGA. The CDR3 DNA follows: TGTGCCAGCAGGATTACTGGGGATGGGAATTCACCCCTCCACTTT. This translates into CASRITGDGNSPLHF. The complete variable domain, with remaining parts taken from reference TRBV7-3 and TRBJ1-6, reads GAGVSQTPSNKVTEKGKYVELRCDPISGHTALYWYRQSLGQGPEFLIYFQGTGAADDSGLPNDRFFAVRPEGSVSTLKIQRTERGDSAVYLCASRITGDGNSPLHFGNGTRLTVT.

The chain is built from TRBV13 and TRBJ2-1, with 13 bases fitting TRBD2. The CDR3 runs to 15 residues. Germline trimming cut 4 bases from V and 5 bases from J; bases unmatched to any gene: 2. From germline, CDR1 is PRHDT and CDR2 FYEKMQ (reference sequence). CDR3 in DNA: TGTGCCAGCAGCTCCGGGACTAGCGGGAACAATGAGCAGTTCTTC. Translated: CASSSGTSGNNEQFF.

The chain uses TRBV27 and TRBJ1-1; perhaps TRBD1 as D (5 bases). This CDR3 spans 13 amino acids. Germline V gene data show CDR1 as MNHEY and CDR2 as SMNVEV (reference sequence). Deletions cut 6 bases from V and 7 bases from J, with 15 bases between. CDR3 in amino acids: CASSMGGFGEAFF. The DNA for the CDR3 is TGTGCCAGCAGCATGGGGGGGTTTGGTGAAGCTTTCTTT.

This chain connects TRBV11-2 to TRBJ2-2; TRBD2 aligns across 11 bases. With 4 bases clipped from V and 0 bases from J, the junction kept 4 bases outside the gene matches. The CDR3 length is 17 residues. Germline CDR1 is SGHAT and CDR2 is FQNNGV. The CDR3 DNA follows: TGTGCCAGCAGCTCACCTAGCGGGGGGCCGAACACCGGGGAGCTGTTTTTT. Protein: CASSSPSGGPNTGELFF.

The chain combines TRBV6-4 with TRBJ1-1, with D uncertain. Germline V CDR1 and CDR2: MRHNA, SNTAGT. V was clipped by 6 bases and J by 2 bases, with 7 bases between them. The length of the CDR3 is 12 residues. The CDR3: CASRGPNTEAFF. The CDR3 DNA is TGTGCCAGCAGAGGGCCAAACACTGAAGCTTTCTTT.

A single count supports this clone. The V and J genes are TRBV4-1 and TRBJ2-1; TRBD1 is a possible D gene (6 bases). Germline assignment: CDR1 MGHRA and CDR2 YSYEKL. The V end was cut by 4 bases, the J end by 0 bases, with 10 bases between. CDR3 size: 15 residues. CDR3 in DNA: TGCGCCAGCAGCCCCCGGGACACCTCCTACAATGAGCAGTTCTTC. Amino acid sequence: CASSPRDTSYNEQFF.

This clone was observed once. CDR3 nucleotides: TGCGCCAGCAGCTTGGAACACTTAGAAGAGACCCAGTACTTC. Encoded protein: CASSLEHLEETQYF. The rearrangement uses TRBV5-1 and TRBJ2-5; no firm D call. The CDR3 covers 14 residues. Germline CDR1 reads SGHRS; CDR2 reads YFSETQ. V was cut by 0 bases and J by 3 bases, with 9 bases left in between.

The rearrangement uses TRBV13 and TRBJ2-6; D might be TRBD1 or TRBD2, each matching 5 bases. Between the trimmed V and J ends, which lost 5 bases and 0 bases, there was a span of 14 bases. The CDR3 contains 17 residues. Germline CDR1 is PRHDT and CDR2 is FYEKMQ (reference sequence). CDR3 nucleotide sequence: TGTGCCAGCAGCCAGAGGGGTGGGGGCTCTGGGGCCAACGTCCTGACTTTC. Translated: CASSQRGGGSGANVLTF.

This clone was seen only once. The chain combines TRBV27 with TRBJ1-2, with D hard to call. From germline, CDR1 is MNHEY and CDR2 SMNVEV (reference sequence). The CDR3 contains 15 residues. V gave up 2 bases and J gave up 5 bases, with 15 bases separating them. The CDR3 sequence is CASSLRSPTGYGYTF. The CDR3 DNA follows: TGTGCCAGCAGTTTAAGGTCTCCTACCGGGTATGGCTACACCTTC.

This rearrangement joins TRBV4-2 to TRBJ2-2, with TRBD2 as a possible D gene (5 bases). The CDR3 has 15 amino acids. Per germline, CDR1 LGHNA and CDR2 YNFKEQ. The V end lost 5 bases, the J end lost 3 bases, and 13 bases lay between the germline ends. CDR3 sequence reads: CASSYRTSHTGELFF. For the CDR3, the DNA is TGTGCCAGCAGCTACCGGACTTCTCACACCGGGGAGCTGTTTTTT.

The chain couples TRBV6-4 to TRBJ2-3; no firm D call. The CDR3 is made up of 14 amino acids. Germline CDR1 MRHNA, CDR2 SNTAGT. With 4 bases removed from V and 2 bases from J, the gap between germline ends came to 10 bases. The DNA of the CDR3 is TGTGCCAGCAGTGGGCCAGGAGACACAGATACGCAGTATTTT. Translating gives CASSGPGDTDTQYF.

The V call is TRBV18, the J call TRBJ2-5, with TRBD2 matching over 7 bases. CDR3 length: 15 amino acids. Losses at the gene ends were 0 bases for V and 2 bases for J; bases not matched to a gene: 3. Germline CDR1 and CDR2: KGHSH and LQKENI. As DNA, the CDR3 is TGTGCCAGCTCACCACCTTCAGCGGGGCAAGAGACCCAGTACTTC. It yields the protein CASSPPSAGQETQYF.

The J gene is TRBJ2-1, the V gene TRBV19; 7 positions agree with TRBD1. The CDR3 covers 12 residues. V lost 8 bases and J lost 5; bases outside the gene matches: 3. Germline CDR1 reads LNHDA; CDR2 reads SQIVND (reference sequence). The CDR3 nucleotides are TGTGCCAGTGGGGGACAGAACAATGAGCAGTTCTTC. Its protein is CASGGQNNEQFF.

The chain is built from TRBV10-3 and TRBJ1-3; 9 bases match TRBD1. The V gene end was trimmed by 6 bases and the J gene end by 7 bases; junction bases not matched to a gene: 7. This CDR3 has 14 residues. Germline loops: CDR1 ENHRY, CDR2 SYGVKD. The CDR3 bases are TGTGCCATCAGAACCGGGACAGGGAGTAACACCATATATTTT. It translates to CAIRTGTGSNTIYF.

This clone was seen a handful of times. J is TRBJ2-2 and V is TRBV19, with D unclear. Between the trimmed V and J ends, which lost 7 bases and 2 bases, there was a span of 5 bases. CDR3 length: 12 amino acids. Germline values: CDR1 LNHDA, CDR2 SQIVND (reference sequence). This CDR3 is CASIRNTGELFF. The CDR3 DNA is TGTGCCAGTATCAGAAACACCGGGGAGCTGTTTTTT.

This clone was detected once. This sequence joins TRBV7-2 and TRBJ2-1; 8 bases agree with TRBD1. Germline assignment: CDR1 SGHTA and CDR2 FQGNSA. Trimming at V came to 2 bases and at J to 4 bases, leaving 4 bases not matched to a gene. The CDR3 is made up of 15 amino acids. This CDR3 reads CASSLTRQGYNEQFF. DNA for the CDR3: TGTGCCAGCAGCTTAACGAGACAGGGGTACAATGAGCAGTTCTTC. The variable domain in full, completed from reference TRBV7-2 and TRBJ2-1, reads GAGVSQSPSNKVTEKGKDVELRCDPISGHTALYWYRQSLGQGLEFLIYFQGNSAPDKSGLPSDRFSAERTGGSVSTLTIQRTQQEDSAVYLCASSLTRQGYNEQFFGPGTRLTVL.

This clone was counted only a few times. This chain links TRBV28 with TRBJ1-5, with 11 nucleotides matching TRBD1. V trimming: 11 bases; J trimming: 3 bases; junction bases outside the gene matches: 6. The length of the CDR3 is 14 residues. Germline V gene sequence: CDR1 MDHEN, CDR2 SYDVKM. The CDR3 protein is CAAGQGADNQPQHF. The CDR3 DNA sequence: TGTGCCGCCGGACAGGGGGCGGACAATCAGCCCCAGCATTTT.

The V and J genes are TRBV19 and TRBJ2-1; 10 bases fit TRBD2. The CDR3 has 16 amino acids. With 3 bases clipped from V and 8 bases from J, the junction kept 10 bases outside the gene matches. Germline V gene sequence: CDR1 LNHDA, CDR2 SQIVND (reference sequence). CDR3 loop: CASSMYERGGLDEQFF. For the CDR3, the DNA is TGTGCCAGTAGTATGTACGAGCGGGGGGGCCTAGATGAGCAGTTCTTC.

This clone has only a few counts. The chain couples TRBV11-3 to TRBJ2-2, with TRBD1 matching 7 bases. With 5 bases clipped from V and 2 bases from J, the junction kept 5 bases outside the gene matches. Germline V gene data show CDR1 as SGHNT and CDR2 as YENEEA. The CDR3 extends over 15 amino acids. DNA of the CDR3: TGTGCCAGCAGCCCGCGGACAGGAAACACCGGGGAGCTGTTTTTT. It specifies CASSPRTGNTGELFF.

The V call is TRBV6-5, the J call TRBJ1-2; 12 positions match TRBD1. CDR1 is MNHEY and CDR2 is SVGAGI in the germline V gene. V trimming: 2 bases; J trimming: 8 bases; junction bases outside the gene matches: 6. The CDR3 contains 15 residues. The CDR3 spells CASSYGTGGLRGYTF. In DNA, the CDR3 is TGTGCCAGCAGTTACGGGACAGGGGGCTTGCGGGGCTACACCTTC.